Listed here are 2 T cell receptor beta chains from one sample, sequenced in a study of identifying expanded T cells in peripheral blood. Sequencing was performed with immunoSEQ multiplex PCR; in TCRdb, only in-frame clones are kept and a portion is missing. Seen here are 81,000 or so clones, 65% to 85% observed once, and the top ten hold about 20%. The specimen sequenced was blood. The receptors come from a person aged 18 to 69 in good health.

The chain employs TRBV28 and TRBJ2-1, with D perhaps matching TRBD1 or TRBD2 (6 bases each). V lost 6 bases and J 4 bases, leaving 16 bases between the germline ends. The CDR3 covers 15 residues. Germline CDR1 MDHEN, CDR2 SYDVKM. The DNA of the CDR3 is TGTGCCAGCAGCTCGGGAGTACAGGGATACAATGAGCAGTTCTTC. Protein: CASSSGVQGYNEQFF.

The CDR3 here is CASSANTGLVAHFGYTF. Here the CDR3 DNA reads TGTGCCAGCAGCGCGAACACCGGGTTAGTCGCTCATTTTGGCTACACCTTC. The J gene is TRBJ1-2, the V gene TRBV9; D uncertain. This CDR3 has 17 amino acids. Trimming stripped 3 bases from V and 7 bases from J, with 25 bases between. Germline assignment: CDR1 SGDLS and CDR2 YYNGEE.